This record covers a single T cell receptor beta chain. The antigen it recognizes is unknown. Base qualities were left out, and no much larger clone turns up one base away. This specimen comes from a study of blood T cell repertoires in COVID-19 (dated by TCRdb to 2020 to 2021). About the investigation overall: The collaborator samples originated in the United States, Italy and Spain and spanned the acute and convalescent phases of COVID-19. The material from the prospective study consisted of cDNA or gDNA derived from T cells, B-cell-depleted T cells, or PBMCs. The dataset comprised deeply sampled blood TCRbeta repertoires from subjects exposed to, actively infected with, or recovered from COVID-19. A freely available public database, intended as a resource for researchers studying the immune response to SARS-CoV-2, is where the repertoires were released. The samples were drawn from the first 160 participants of the ongoing ImmuneRACE study and from over 950 subjects provided by 6 global collaborators. A de-identified subject ID, COVID-19 status, age in years and sex were almost always included in the sample metadata. HLA class I and class II types, where available, came from metadata supplied by the sample provider rather than from assay-based typing.

What the authors observed across the whole study: Clinical and demographic metadata were provided uncurated, with the amount varying by source and participant.

TCRbeta CDR3 regions were amplified from genomic DNA using the immunoSEQ Assay, a bias-controlled multiplex PCR. In the original analysis: The number of nucleated cells in each sample was estimated from the amplification of reference gene primers within the assay. To quantify the absolute abundance of each unique TCRbeta CDR3 rearrangement, sequence reads were collapsed and filtered. For each sample, productive Simpson clonality was calculated as the square root of Simpson's diversity index over productive rearrangements. Entries here come from immuneACCESS through TCRdb and include only in-frame sequences with V and J called. Some clones fail to appear in such tables; in the studies checked, an unresolved V gene covers under half of the shortfall, and the cause of the remainder is unknown. D and trimming were read from the DNA, whereas the V and J calls and clone size are those reported in that table. The sample contains roughly 27,000 clones, nearly 90% of them found a single time. The ten most abundant clones make up about 1.8% of the sample.

Reading from cysteine to phenylalanine, the CDR3 counts 16 amino acids. Left in the record is the CDR3 DNA by itself, 48 bases read in frame from the first base. The junction shows trimming of 0 bases on V and 3 bases on J, and the gene matches do not reach 6 bases of it. The germline V gene encodes CDR1 SQVTM and CDR2 ANQGSEA. The collaborating institutions used their own protocols to collect whole blood in K2EDTA tubes. For TCRbeta analysis, collaborators shipped samples in one of three forms: frozen whole blood, isolated PBMCs, or DNA extracted from either of those sample types. Source material: peripheral blood. The clonotype comes from a woman aged 60-75 years with active COVID-19. Recombination linked TRBV29-1 to TRBJ2-1, and TRBD2 matches 9 of the central bases. The DNA sequence reads TGCAGCGTTGAAGAGCGGGCGGGGGGGATCTACAATGAGCAGTTCTTC. This encodes CSVEERAGGIYNEQFF.